The 31 T cell receptor beta chains reported below all come from one sample, sequenced in a study of prognosis after radiotherapy for stage I lung cancer. Genomic DNA was the source, and TCR beta CDR3 was amplified from it by two-round multiplex PCR. Gene-specific TRBV and TRBJ primers were used in PCR round one. MiXCR was run by TCRdb on the multiplex PCR reads, yielding one entry per CDR3 protein. Of 45,000 to 70,000 distinct CDR3 sequences listed, approximately 25% are singletons. Sequenced here: PBMCs, sampled before or after stereotactic body radiation therapy (not recorded which). The receptors derive from a donor over 45 with non-small cell lung cancer.

This clonotype was observed a handful of times. A much larger clone is a single base away; this may be a read error. Here the CDR3 reads CASSLYLTEGDQPQHF. The CDR3 DNA is TGTGCCAGCAGCTTATACCTGACAGAGGGGGATCAGCCCCAGCATTTT. The V and J genes are TRBV7-9 and TRBJ1-5, with D possibly matching TRBD1 (6 bases). CDR1 SEHNR and CDR2 FQNEAQ come from the germline V gene (reference sequence). This CDR3 has 16 residues. The V gene lost 2 bases and the J gene lost 5 bases, with 16 bases spanning the gap.

Details on this clonotype: A much larger clone differs by one base, so this may be a read error. J is TRBJ2-5 and V is TRBV20-1; 7 bases fit TRBD1. The CDR3 runs to 14 residues. Trimming removed 4 bases from V and 9 bases from J; junction bases left unmatched: 14. Germline-derived CDR1 and CDR2 are DFQATT and SNEGSKA (reference sequence). CDR3 residues: CSATSSGQAAAQYF. The CDR3 DNA reads TGCAGTGCTACGAGTTCTGGACAGGCCGCGGCCCAGTACTTC.

As regards this clonotype: A far larger clone is only one base removed, so a read error is likely. This rearrangement joins TRBV6-2 or TRBV6-3 to TRBJ2-3, with 8 positions matching TRBD2. The CDR3 runs to 13 residues. Germline CDR1 reads MNHEY; CDR2 reads SVGEGT. Losses at the gene ends were 6 bases for V and 11 bases for J; bases not matched to a gene: 10. The CDR3 here is CASSPTGLGEQYF. The CDR3 DNA is TGTGCCAGCAGCCCCACGGGACTAGGAGAGCAGTATTTT.

This clonotype has a count of ten or more. The rearrangement links TRBV3-2 to TRBJ1-6; the table gives TRBD1 as D, unverified against the DNA. TRBV3-2 is an annotated pseudogene. The CDR3 sequence is 15 residues long. The CDR3 is CASSQDRKGRSPLHF. The CDR3 DNA sequence: TGTGCCAGCAGCCAAGATCGAAAGGGGAGATCACCCCTCCACTTT.

This clonotype was recorded once. One end of the junction does not line up with germline, which may come from a read error. The CDR3 region has the DNA TGTGCCAGCAGTACACAGTACGCTGGAAAAACCATATATTTT. Amino acid sequence: CASSTQYAGKTIYF. The chain joins TRBV6-1 to TRBJ1-3; D not certain. Germline values: CDR1 MNHNS, CDR2 SASEGT. This CDR3 has 14 amino acids.

The sample holds one count of this clonotype. Mismatch with germline at one junction end may stem from a read error. The chain recombines TRBV7-2 with TRBJ2-4, with D perhaps TRBD1 or TRBD2 (5 bases each). Germline V gene lookup returns CDR1 SGHTA and CDR2 FQGNSA. The CDR3 loop spans 16 amino acids. The CDR3 sequence is CASSLSPGLDKNIKYF. Here the CDR3 DNA reads TGTGCCAGCAGCTTAAGTCCGGGGTTGGACAAAAACATTAAGTACTTC.

This clonotype has at least ten counts. Its ends do not fully match the called genes, so a read error is possible. The genes are TRBV7-7 and TRBJ2-5; D possibly matches TRBD1 or TRBD2 (5 bases each). Germline CDR1 SSHAT, CDR2 FNYEAQ (reference sequence). This CDR3 is built from 13 residues. In DNA form, the CDR3 reads TGTGCTAGCAGCTTTGGGGGTCGGGAGACCCAGTACTTC. Translated: CASSFGGRETQYF.

The CDR3 nucleotides are TGTGCCAGCAGCACGACCGGGACTAGCGCAACCTACGAGCAGTACTTC. This encodes CASSTTGTSATYEQYF. This chain uses TRBV5-4 with TRBJ2-7, with TRBD2 matching over 10 bases. V trimming: 4 bases; J trimming: 2 bases; junction bases outside the gene matches: 9. Germline loops: CDR1 SGHNT, CDR2 YYREEE (reference sequence). The CDR3 length is 16 residues.

In its sample, this clonotype was seen many times. CDR3 bases: TGCGCCAGCAGCCAAGTCACCGAAGTCACAGATACGCAGTATTTT. Its protein product is CASSQVTEVTDTQYF. The chain is built from TRBV4-3 and TRBJ2-3, with D uncertain. V shed 1 base and J shed 2 bases, with 10 bases lying between them. CDR1 LGHNA and CDR2 YSLEER come from the germline V gene. This CDR3 comprises 15 residues.

In its sample, this clonotype was seen many times. V usage is TRBV2 and J usage is TRBJ1-1; D is undetermined. Germline V gene sequence: CDR1 SNHLY, CDR2 FYNNEI. There are 12 residues in the CDR3. V was shortened by 3 bases and J by 2 bases, with 4 bases between the two germline ends. The CDR3 loop is CASSDSNTEAFF. CDR3 coding DNA: TGTGCCAGCAGTGACTCTAACACTGAAGCTTTCTTT. The whole variable domain, filled in from reference TRBV2 and TRBJ1-1, reads EPEVTQTPSHQVTQMGQEVILRCVPISNHLYFYWYRQILGQKVEFLVSFYNNEISEKSEIFDDQFSVERPDGSNFTLKIRSTKLEDSAMYFCASSDSNTEAFFGQGTRLTVV.

This clonotype was observed many times. The V gene is TRBV5-1, the J gene TRBJ2-2, with TRBD2 matching over 7 bases. The CDR3 runs to 15 residues. V was pared by 2 bases and J by 6 bases, with 7 bases of the junction left unmatched. Per germline, CDR1 SGHRS and CDR2 YFSETQ. DNA of the CDR3: TGCGCCAGCAGCTTCGACGGGGGGATAGCCGGGGAGCTGTTTTTT. Translation: CASSFDGGIAGELFF.

This clonotype was detected many times. The chain carries TRBV6-1 and TRBJ1-1, with D maybe TRBD1 (6 bases). This CDR3 has 15 residues. Trimming stripped 6 bases from V and 1 base from J, with 15 bases between. Germline CDR1 MNHNS, CDR2 SASEGT. The CDR3 reads CASSHRAVGNTEAFF. The CDR3 DNA reads as TGTGCCAGCAGCCACAGGGCCGTCGGGAACACTGAAGCTTTCTTT.

CDR3 amino acids: CASSRQPGRGEGTQYF. In nucleotides, the CDR3 is TGTGCCAGCAGTCGCCAACCGGGACGGGGGGAAGGGACCCAGTACTTC. The gene calls are TRBV28 and TRBJ2-5; 7 nucleotides line up with TRBD2. The CDR3 is made up of 16 amino acids. The germline V gene encodes CDR1 MDHEN and CDR2 SYDVKM. The V gene end was trimmed by 5 bases and the J gene end by 7 bases; junction bases not matched to a gene: 16. The full variable domain, in which reference TRBV28 and TRBJ2-5 provide the parts outside the CDR3, is DVKVTQSSRYLVKRTGEKVFLECVQDMDHENMFWYRQDPGLGLRLIYFSYDVKMKEKGDIPEGYSVSREKKERFSLILESASTNQTSMYLCASSRQPGRGEGTQYFGPGTRLLVL.

At least ten counts were recorded for this clonotype. The chain is built from TRBV12-3 or TRBV12-4 and TRBJ1-2; D call uncertain. V was clipped by 6 bases and J by 4 bases, with 6 bases between them. The CDR3 runs to 11 residues. The CDR3 DNA follows: TGTGCCAGCAGCCCCAGCTATGGCTACACCTTC. Its translation is CASSPSYGYTF.

This clonotype was seen at least ten times. V and J are TRBV7-2 and TRBJ1-1, with 8 nucleotides matching TRBD1. This CDR3 spans 15 amino acids. Germline assignment: CDR1 SGHTA and CDR2 FQGNSA. The ends lost 1 base at V and 4 bases at J; junction bases unmatched: 5. CDR3 coding DNA: TGTGCCAGCAGCTTAGTAGGACAGGGAGCCACTGAAGCTTTCTTT. The encoded protein is CASSLVGQGATEAFF.

As for this clonotype: A much larger clone lies one base from this, so it may be a read error. This sequence joins TRBV18 and TRBJ2-3; D is uncertain. Germline V CDR1 and CDR2: KGHSH, LQKENI. The CDR3 contains 13 residues. The V end lost 7 bases, the J end lost 6 bases, and 14 bases lay between the germline ends. The CDR3 here is CASFSGVGDTQYF. The CDR3 nucleotides read TGTGCCAGCTTTTCTGGCGTGGGGGATACGCAGTATTTT. Variable domain in full (rest from reference TRBV18 and TRBJ2-3): NAGVMQNPRHLVRRRGQEARLRCSPMKGHSHVYWYRQLPEEGLKFMVYLQKENIIDESGMPKERFSAEFPKEGPSILRIQQVVRGDSAAYFCASFSGVGDTQYFGPGTRLTVL.

This clonotype has ten or more counts. V and J are TRBV19 and TRBJ1-5; TRBD1 matches at 9 bases. The germline gives CDR1 LNHDA, CDR2 SQIVND (reference sequence). Trimming took 5 bases from V and 0 from J; bases not matched to a gene: 2. The CDR3 contains 15 residues. CDR3 region: CASSGTGSSNQPQHF. DNA of the CDR3: TGTGCCAGTAGTGGGACAGGGAGTAGCAATCAGCCCCAGCATTTT.

The chain has TRBV19 and TRBJ2-7; a weak D match, TRBD1 (5 bases). The CDR3 sequence is 14 residues long. V lost 5 bases, J lost 4 bases, and 15 bases lay in between. Germline values: CDR1 LNHDA, CDR2 SQIVND (reference sequence). CDR3 region: CASSATVPPYEQYF. Here the CDR3 DNA reads TGTGCCAGTAGTGCGACAGTGCCGCCATACGAGCAGTACTTC.

This clonotype was observed at least ten times. The J gene is TRBJ1-1, the V gene TRBV7-9; a weak D match, TRBD1 (5 bases). CDR1 and CDR2 from the germline V gene are SEHNR and FQNEAQ (reference sequence). CDR3 size: 14 residues. The ends were cut back, 1 base at V and 0 bases at J, with 6 bases in the middle. DNA for the CDR3: TGTGCCAGCAGCTTAGGACAGATGAACACTGAAGCTTTCTTT. This codes for CASSLGQMNTEAFF.

At least ten counts were recorded for this clonotype. This chain links TRBV6-8 with TRBJ2-7, with TRBD1 identical over 9 bases. The CDR3 sequence is 16 residues long. Looked up from germline, CDR1 is MNHGY and CDR2 is SAAAGT. With 7 bases clipped from V and 0 bases from J, the junction kept 10 bases outside the gene matches. The CDR3 spells CASTPQTGGLSYEQYF. For the CDR3, the DNA is TGTGCCAGCACGCCACAAACAGGGGGCCTCTCCTACGAGCAGTACTTC.

This clonotype was counted at least ten times. V usage is TRBV19 and J usage is TRBJ2-3; D remains ambiguous. This CDR3 has 14 amino acids. Trimming shortened V by 3 bases and J by 2 bases, and 9 bases separated the two germline ends. Looked up from germline, CDR1 is LNHDA and CDR2 is SQIVND (reference sequence). CDR3 protein: CASSMVPVTDTQYF. The CDR3 region has the DNA TGTGCCAGTAGTATGGTCCCGGTCACAGATACGCAGTATTTT.

This clonotype was recorded at least ten times. The chain employs TRBV5-1 and TRBJ1-5; tentative D call: TRBD1 (5 bases). V lost 4 bases to trimming and J lost 0 bases, with 11 bases between them. The germline CDR1 and CDR2 sequences are SGHRS and YFSETQ. The CDR3 consists of 15 residues. CDR3 protein: CASSPSGDSNQPQHF. The DNA of the CDR3 is TGCGCCAGCAGCCCCTCGGGGGATAGCAATCAGCCCCAGCATTTT.

This clonotype has at least ten counts. V is TRBV7-9 and J is TRBJ1-4; 8 bases agree with TRBD1. The CDR3 totals 14 residues. V trimming: 4 bases; J trimming: 7 bases; junction bases outside the gene matches: 5. The V gene's germline CDR1 is SEHNR and CDR2 FQNEAQ (reference sequence). Here the CDR3 reads CASSSDRGGEKLFF. The CDR3 DNA reads as TGTGCCAGCAGCTCCGACAGGGGCGGTGAAAAACTGTTTTTT.

This clonotype appeared a few times. One base away lies a much larger clone, so this may be a sequencing read error. The chain employs TRBV6-2 or TRBV6-3 and TRBJ2-7, with 7 bases fitting TRBD1. The CDR3 contains 15 residues. The V gene's germline CDR1 is MNHEY and CDR2 SVGEGT. Trimming cost V 5 bases and J 1 base; bases outside gene matches: 8. CDR3 region: CASSDTGVVSYEQYF. In nucleotides, the CDR3 is TGTGCCAGCAGTGACACAGGGGTGGTTTCCTACGAGCAGTACTTC.

Points on this clonotype: This likely stems from a read error, as it lies one base from a far larger clone. The rearrangement links TRBV6-9 to TRBJ1-2, with 7 bases identical to TRBD1. The V and J ends lost 4 bases and 8 bases, in that order; junction bases with no gene match: 13. CDR1 is MNHGY, CDR2 SVAAGI, per germline. The CDR3 is 15 amino acids. CDR3 nucleotides: TGTGCCAGCAGTTGCTCAGGGGGAGAGAGAAGGGGCTACACCTTC. Its translation is CASSCSGGERRGYTF.

In its sample, this clonotype was seen many times. The CDR3 DNA sequence: TGTGCCTGGAGTGGCGGACGGACAGGGGTGAACACTGAAGCTTTCTTT. Amino acid sequence: CAWSGGRTGVNTEAFF. The V gene is TRBV30, the J gene TRBJ1-1; the match to TRBD1 covers 9 bases. The V and J ends lost 1 base and 0 bases, in that order; junction bases with no gene match: 6. Germline V lookup: CDR1 GTSNPN, CDR2 SVGIG (reference sequence). This CDR3 contains 16 residues. Looking up the rest from reference TRBV30 and TRBJ1-1 gives the full variable domain: SQTIHQWPATLVQPVGSPLSLECTVEGTSNPNLYWYRQAAGRGLQLLFYSVGIGQISSEVPQNLSASRPQDRQFILSSKKLLLSDSGFYLCAWSGGRTGVNTEAFFGQGTRLTVV.

This clonotype was recorded at least ten times. This chain uses TRBV10-3 with TRBJ1-4; no firm D call. Trimming removed 10 bases from V and 3 bases from J, with 6 bases in between. The CDR3 is 11 amino acids. CDR1 is ENHRY and CDR2 is SYGVKD in the germline V gene. The CDR3 DNA follows: TGTGCCACTTCCGCTAATGAAAAACTGTTTTTT. Its translation: CATSANEKLFF.

This clonotype was observed many times. The CDR3 DNA reads TGTGCCAGCTCACGAGAAACCGGGGGCTCTGGAAACACCATATATTTT. This translates into CASSRETGGSGNTIYF. The chain combines TRBV18 with TRBJ1-3, with a possible D match to TRBD1 (5 bases). The length of the CDR3 is 16 residues. Germline V gene sequence: CDR1 KGHSH, CDR2 LQKENI. With 4 bases removed from V and 0 bases from J, the gap between germline ends came to 13 bases.

This clonotype appeared many times. The chain combines TRBV30 with TRBJ1-4, with a weak D call TRBD1 (6 bases). The ends were cut back, 8 bases at V and 6 bases at J, with 16 bases in the middle. The CDR3 spans 13 residues. CDR1 is GTSNPN, CDR2 SVGIG, per germline (reference sequence). The CDR3 reads CAALFGGDEKLFF. The DNA of the CDR3 is TGTGCCGCCCTCTTTGGGGGCGATGAAAAACTGTTTTTT.

As to this clonotype: Because the CDR3 is missing its conserved closing phenylalanine or tryptophan, this is likely a read error. The V and J genes are TRBV6-1 and TRBJ1-2; unclear D gene. The CDR3 covers 13 residues. V shed 6 bases and J shed 0 bases, with 8 bases lying between them. CDR1 is MNHNS, CDR2 SASEGT, per germline. This chain's CDR3 is CASSNDSNYGYTL. CDR3 bases: TGTGCCAGCAGCAATGACTCTAACTATGGCTACACCCTC.

Regarding this clonotype: With only one base between it and a far larger clone, this is likely a read error. The CDR3 protein is CASSLIQGNEQYF. The CDR3 DNA follows: TGTGCCAGCAGCTTAATACAGGGCAATGAGCAGTACTTC. V is TRBV7-3 and J is TRBJ2-7, with D perhaps TRBD1 (6 bases). V dropped 1 base and J dropped 7 bases, with 11 bases sitting between them. The CDR3 contains 13 residues. The germline gives CDR1 SGHTA, CDR2 FQGTGA.